The 18 T cell receptor beta chains below all came from one sample that was sequenced in a study of blood T cell repertoires in COVID-19. Method: immunoSEQ multiplex PCR; TCRdb's copy keeps in-frame clones and lacks some. Of fewer than 50,000 clones in the sample, around four fifths were seen once. The sequencing input was peripheral blood. The origin of the receptors is a woman at least 80 years old with active or convalescent COVID-19.

The gene calls are TRBV5-4 and TRBJ2-1; TRBD2 matches at 9 bases. Germline CDR1 and CDR2: SGHNT and YYREEE (reference sequence). This CDR3 has 16 amino acids. The trim removed 0 bases at V and 7 bases at J, leaving 8 bases unmatched. CDR3 coding DNA: TGTGCCAGCAGCTTGGCGATTAGCGGGAGTCGAAATGAGCAGTTCTTC. It codes for CASSLAISGSRNEQFF.

The rearrangement links TRBV6-5 to TRBJ1-5; possible D gene TRBD1, 6 bases. Germline CDR1 reads MNHEY; CDR2 reads SVGAGI. Trimming removed 6 bases from V and 6 bases from J, with 15 bases in between. This CDR3 has 14 residues. The CDR3 nucleotides read TGTGCCAGCAGCCTCCAGGGGCAAGGTCAGCCCCAGCATTTT. It specifies CASSLQGQGQPQHF.

The rearrangement uses TRBV2 and TRBJ1-4, with TRBD1 matching 8 bases. Trimming took 4 bases from V and 4 from J; bases not matched to a gene: 2. Germline lookup yields CDR1 SNHLY and CDR2 FYNNEI. The CDR3 is 14 amino acids. The CDR3: CASSAGQGNEKLFF. The CDR3 DNA follows: TGTGCCAGCAGTGCTGGACAGGGTAATGAAAAACTGTTTTTT.

The chain combines TRBV11-2 with TRBJ2-5, with TRBD2 matching 9 bases. The CDR3 is 15 amino acids. Unmatched junction bases numbered 4, after V lost 2 bases and J lost 3 bases. Germline V gene data show CDR1 as SGHAT and CDR2 as FQNNGV. CDR3 sequence (DNA): TGTGCCAGCAGCTTACGACTAGCGGTGGAAGAGACCCAGTACTTC. Protein sequence: CASSLRLAVEETQYF.

This clone came up a few times. The V gene is TRBV30, the J gene TRBJ1-1; no definite D call. CDR3 length equals 15 residues. Trimming removed 1 base from V and 3 bases from J, with 15 bases in between. Germline CDR1 and CDR2: GTSNPN and SVGIG (reference sequence). The CDR3 coding sequence is TGTGCCTGGAGTGATTTCGGGAGCCGGGACACTGAAGCTTTCTTT. This sequence encodes CAWSDFGSRDTEAFF.

The V call is TRBV9, the J call TRBJ2-1, with 13 bases matching TRBD2. With V trimmed by 2 bases and J by 6 bases, 23 bases remained unmatched. The CDR3 loop spans 22 amino acids. CDR1 and CDR2 from the germline V gene are SGDLS and YYNGEE. The CDR3 nucleotides are TGTGCCAGCAGCGTCCGGAACGGGGGGACTAGCGGGACTTATCACAGTGGCAATGAGCAGTTCTTC. It is translated as CASSVRNGGTSGTYHSGNEQFF.

The chain combines TRBV28 with TRBJ1-4, with TRBD1 matching over 8 bases. V lost 3 bases to trimming and J lost 12 bases; unmatched junction nucleotides: 6. Germline CDR1 is MDHEN and CDR2 is SYDVKM. The CDR3 is 13 amino acids. The CDR3 reads CASSFGQGGELFF. The DNA for the CDR3 is TGTGCCAGCAGTTTCGGACAGGGTGGAGAACTGTTTTTT.

CDR3 loop: CASSLLAGWNNEQYF. The CDR3 DNA is TGCGCCAGCAGCCTCCTCGCGGGGTGGAATAACGAGCAGTACTTC. This rearrangement joins TRBV4-1 to TRBJ2-7; D might be TRBD2 (6 bases). The ends were cut back, 4 bases at V and 5 bases at J, with 18 bases in the middle. CDR3 length equals 15 residues. Per germline, CDR1 MGHRA and CDR2 YSYEKL.

The chain employs TRBV3-1 (or the pseudogene TRBV3-2) and TRBJ2-5; 14 positions match TRBD2. V shed 5 bases and J 5 bases; nucleotides not matched to a gene: 10. Looked up from germline, CDR1 is LGHDT and CDR2 is YNNKEL (reference sequence). The CDR3 consists of 17 residues. In DNA form, the CDR3 reads TGTGCCAGCAGCGAAACAAGACTAGCGGGAGGGCCGGAGACCCAGTACTTC. Encoded protein: CASSETRLAGGPETQYF.

V gene TRBV3-1 (or the pseudogene TRBV3-2) combines with J gene TRBJ1-2; D is ambiguous. V was clipped by 0 bases and J by 7 bases, with 9 bases between them. The CDR3 sequence is 13 residues long. CDR1 LGHDT and CDR2 YNNKEL come from the germline V gene (reference sequence). The CDR3 DNA sequence: TGTGCCAGCAGCCAAGATCCCCACGGTGGCTACACCTTC. Protein sequence: CASSQDPHGGYTF.

The rearrangement links TRBV29-1 to TRBJ2-5; 9 nucleotides line up with TRBD2. Losses at the gene ends were 6 bases for V and 2 bases for J; bases not matched to a gene: 7. Per the germline V gene, CDR1 is SQVTM and CDR2 is ANQGSEA. The CDR3 is 14 amino acids. CDR3 protein: CSVTGLAVQETQYF. CDR3 nucleotides: TGCAGCGTCACGGGACTAGCCGTACAAGAGACCCAGTACTTC.

V usage is TRBV24-1 and J usage is TRBJ2-1, with D uncertain. CDR3 length: 12 residues. Germline V gene lookup returns CDR1 KGHDR and CDR2 SFDVKD. V was clipped by 5 bases and J by 9 bases, with 10 bases between them. CDR3 residues: CATSVGVGEQFF. CDR3 DNA: TGTGCCACCAGTGTCGGAGTCGGTGAGCAGTTCTTC.

The chain couples TRBV2 to TRBJ1-2; possibly TRBD1 for D (5 bases). This CDR3 contains 13 residues. Germline V gene lookup returns CDR1 SNHLY and CDR2 FYNNEI. The V end lost 5 bases, the J end lost 5 bases, and 12 bases lay between the germline ends. CDR3 loop: CASSPDSIYGYTF. In DNA form, the CDR3 reads TGTGCCAGCAGTCCAGACAGTATATATGGCTACACCTTC.

This clone is a singleton in its sample. The chain uses TRBV11-2 and TRBJ1-1; D not certain. The CDR3 spans 13 residues. V shed 4 bases and J shed 1 base, with 7 bases lying between them. From germline, CDR1 is SGHAT and CDR2 FQNNGV. CDR3 DNA: TGTGCCAGCAGCTCAGTTTGGAACACTGAAGCTTTCTTT. Protein: CASSSVWNTEAFF.

The CDR3 DNA is TGTGCCAGCAGTTACCTCTCGGGGGACGGCCCTGAAGCTTTCTTT. Protein product: CASSYLSGDGPEAFF. This rearrangement joins TRBV28 to TRBJ1-1; possibly TRBD1 for D (5 bases). V was cut by 4 bases and J by 6 bases, with 18 bases left in between. There are 15 residues in the CDR3. In germline, CDR1 is MDHEN, CDR2 SYDVKM.

This clone was seen once. The V call is TRBV24-1, the J call TRBJ1-5, with D possibly TRBD1 on 6 matching bases. The CDR3 contains 16 residues. The V end lost 7 bases, the J end lost 4 bases, and 19 bases lay between the germline ends. Germline lookup yields CDR1 KGHDR and CDR2 SFDVKD. For the CDR3, the DNA is TGTGCCACCAGCGATCGGGGGGGGACACCGAATCAGCCCCAGCATTTT. It yields the protein CATSDRGGTPNQPQHF.

The V call is TRBV7-2, the J call TRBJ2-1; 8 bases are shared with TRBD1. The CDR3 extends over 14 amino acids. Germline lookup yields CDR1 SGHTA and CDR2 FQGNSA. V was pared by 1 base and J by 8 bases, with 4 bases of the junction left unmatched. The CDR3 region is CASSLDRGLDEQFF. For the CDR3, the DNA is TGTGCCAGCAGCTTAGACAGGGGGTTGGATGAGCAGTTCTTC.

The chain is built from TRBV6-2 or TRBV6-3 and TRBJ2-7; D may be TRBD1 (6 bases). The CDR3 contains 18 residues. V lost 5 bases to trimming and J lost 4 bases, with 27 bases between them. Germline V gives CDR1 MNHEY, CDR2 SVGEGT. CDR3 amino acids: CASSPRPGTSKVLYEQYF. In DNA, the CDR3 is TGTGCCAGCAGTCCGCGTCCCGGGACATCAAAAGTTTTGTACGAGCAGTACTTC.